The 2 T cell receptor beta chains below all came from one sample that was sequenced in a study of blood T cell repertoires in COVID-19. TCRdb's copy holds only in-frame clones and misses some; the assay was immunoSEQ multiplex PCR. The sample lists over 600,000 clones, 75% to 90% occurring once. Sequenced: peripheral blood. The receptors were gathered from a woman between 18 and 30 years old with acute or convalescent COVID-19.

The chain uses TRBV9 and TRBJ1-3; D uncertain. Trimming shortened V by 3 bases and J by 6 bases, and 13 bases separated the two germline ends. The CDR3 extends over 14 amino acids. Germline loops: CDR1 SGDLS, CDR2 YYNGEE. CDR3 loop: CASSEGSVTNTIYF. As DNA, the CDR3 is TGTGCCAGCAGCGAAGGCAGCGTGACAAACACCATATATTTT.

The chain is built from TRBV2 and TRBJ1-2; 10 nucleotides agree with TRBD1. From germline, CDR1 is SNHLY and CDR2 FYNNEI. The CDR3 loop spans 18 amino acids. With 1 base clipped from V and 0 bases from J, the junction kept 8 bases outside the gene matches. Here the CDR3 reads CASSEVGTGVFTNYGYTF. CDR3 bases: TGTGCCAGCAGTGAAGTTGGGACAGGGGTCTTTACTAACTATGGCTACACCTTC.